The 11 T cell receptor beta chains below all came from one sample that was sequenced in a study of shared clonotypes between healthy human individuals. The data were produced by immunoSEQ multiplex PCR, yet TCRdb's version contains in-frame clones alone and is incomplete. The data contain millions of clones, around 94% of them singletons. Sequenced: naive CD4+ T cells sorted from blood. As for subset: CD45RA+ positively selected. The source of these receptors is a man aged 18 to 29 in good health.

The V call is TRBV5-4, the J call TRBJ2-3, with TRBD2 identical over 11 bases. Germline V gives CDR1 SGHNT, CDR2 YYREEE (reference sequence). CDR3 length equals 16 residues. V shed 4 bases, J shed 1 base, and the junction held 5 bases outside the gene matches. The CDR3 region is CASSAQLAGGTDTQYF. The CDR3 bases are TGTGCCAGCAGCGCCCAACTAGCGGGAGGCACAGATACGCAGTATTTT.

This rearrangement joins TRBV9 to TRBJ1-3; 9 nucleotides match TRBD1. The V gene's germline CDR1 is SGDLS and CDR2 YYNGEE. Losses at the gene ends were 4 bases for V and 0 bases for J; bases not matched to a gene: 5. The CDR3 totals 16 residues. The CDR3 nucleotides are TGTGCCAGCAGCCTGACGGGACAGGGCTCTGGAAACACCATATATTTT. It translates to CASSLTGQGSGNTIYF.

This rearrangement joins TRBV5-1 to TRBJ2-7; D ambiguous. Trimming took 6 bases from V and 1 from J, leaving 11 bases between them. This CDR3 contains 13 residues. Looked up from germline, CDR1 is SGHRS and CDR2 is YFSETQ. The chain's CDR3 is CASTPDGSYEQYF. CDR3 coding DNA: TGCGCCAGCACACCCGACGGGTCCTACGAGCAGTACTTC.

V usage is TRBV10-1 and J usage is TRBJ2-1; tentatively, D is TRBD1 or TRBD2 (5 bases each). Germline lookup yields CDR1 WNHNN and CDR2 SYGVQD (reference sequence). The CDR3 runs to 14 residues. V lost 6 bases and J 2 bases, leaving 11 bases between the germline ends. The DNA for the CDR3 is TGCGCCAGCAGCCGGGACGCTACCTACAATGAGCAGTTCTTC. This encodes CASSRDATYNEQFF.

Details on this clone: This sample also contains other DNA sequences that code for the same CDR3. J is TRBJ2-6 and V is TRBV6-5; D unclear. V was shortened by 0 bases and J by 4 bases, with 4 bases between the two germline ends. CDR1 and CDR2 (germline): MNHEY, SVGAGI. This CDR3 has 14 amino acids. CDR3 coding DNA: TGTGCCAGCAGTTACTCTACCGGGGCCAACGTCCTGACTTTC. Translation: CASSYSTGANVLTF.

The genes are TRBV5-4 and TRBJ2-7; maybe TRBD1 (5 bases). The germline gives CDR1 SGHNT, CDR2 YYREEE (reference sequence). There are 14 residues in the CDR3. The ends were cut back, 0 bases at V and 2 bases at J, with 9 bases in the middle. The CDR3 here is CASSLGAGTYEQYF. The CDR3 DNA is TGTGCCAGCAGCTTGGGAGCAGGGACCTACGAGCAGTACTTC. Looking up the rest from reference TRBV5-4 and TRBJ2-7 gives the full variable domain: ETGVTQSPTHLIKTRGQQVTLRCSSQSGHNTVSWYQQALGQGPQFIFQYYREEENGRGNFPPRFSGLQFPNYSSELNVNALELDDSALYLCASSLGAGTYEQYFGPGTRLTVT.

This CDR3 is CASSYSAGGYEKLFF. CDR3 coding DNA: TGTGCCAGCAGTTACTCGGCAGGGGGCTATGAAAAACTGTTTTTT. This chain uses TRBV6-5 with TRBJ1-4; the match to TRBD1 covers 8 bases. Germline V CDR1 and CDR2: MNHEY, SVGAGI. The V gene end was trimmed by 0 bases and the J gene end by 6 bases; junction bases not matched to a gene: 3. CDR3 size: 15 residues.

The rearrangement links TRBV6-5 to TRBJ2-7; possibly TRBD1 or TRBD2 for D (5 bases each). Germline-derived CDR1 and CDR2 are MNHEY and SVGAGI. The V gene lost 8 bases and the J gene lost 1 base, with 9 bases spanning the gap. The CDR3 consists of 12 residues. The CDR3 here is CASRDGSYEQYF. The CDR3 DNA follows: TGTGCCAGCCGGGACGGTTCCTACGAGCAGTACTTC.

J is TRBJ2-3 and V is TRBV6-5; TRBD1 aligns across 8 bases. V was clipped by 4 bases and J by 2 bases; unmatched bases: 5. Germline assignment: CDR1 MNHEY and CDR2 SVGAGI. CDR3 size: 15 residues. DNA for the CDR3: TGTGCCAGCAGTTCGAGACAGGGGATCACAGATACGCAGTATTTT. Protein: CASSSRQGITDTQYF.

This rearrangement joins TRBV11-2 to TRBJ2-2; 9 bases align to TRBD1. The CDR3 loop spans 16 amino acids. CDR1 and CDR2 from the germline V gene are SGHAT and FQNNGV. The V gene end was trimmed by 3 bases and the J gene end by 4 bases; junction bases not matched to a gene: 6. The DNA of the CDR3 is TGTGCCAGCAGCTTTAAGACAGGGGGAAGCACCGGGGAGCTGTTTTTT. Translation: CASSFKTGGSTGELFF. The variable domain in full, with the rest retrieved from reference TRBV11-2 and TRBJ2-2, is EAGVAQSPRYKIIEKRQSVAFWCNPISGHATLYWYQQILGQGPKLLIQFQNNGVVDDSQLPKDRFSAERLKGVDSTLKIQPAKLEDSAVYLCASSFKTGGSTGELFFGEGSRLTVL.

This sequence joins TRBV6-6 and TRBJ1-6, with 10 nucleotides matching TRBD1. In germline, CDR1 is MNHNY, CDR2 SVGAGI (reference sequence). The trim removed 5 bases at V and 8 bases at J, leaving 6 bases unmatched. The CDR3 totals 15 residues. The CDR3 DNA is TGTGCCAGCAGTGACCCCGGGACAGGGGATTCACCCCTCCACTTT. Its protein product is CASSDPGTGDSPLHF.